This T cell receptor beta chain came from a study of cytomegalovirus exposure and HLA in healthy donors. Study outcomes and limitations: Prior analysis indicated that the majority of TCR beta V segments exhibited productivity approximately 87% or approximately 30% of the time.

A word on this clone: The antigen remains undetermined.

The length of the CDR3 is 13 residues. Germline CDR1 reads SNHLY; CDR2 reads FYNNEI. After removal of 8 bases from V and 5 bases from J, the junction contained 3 bases not matched to a gene. Amplification used 60 Vbeta primers and 13 Jbeta primers. Method: immunoSEQ multiplex PCR; TCRdb's copy keeps in-frame clones and lacks some. The table includes 150,000 or so clones, 76% detected once. The material sequenced was PBMCs. The J gene is TRBJ1-4, the V gene TRBV2; TRBD1 matches 9 bases. The sequence derives from a male donor in good health and CMV-seronegative. The CDR3 protein is CASAGTGNEKLFF. CDR3 nucleotides: TGTGCCAGCGCCGGGACAGGGAATGAAAAACTGTTTTTT.